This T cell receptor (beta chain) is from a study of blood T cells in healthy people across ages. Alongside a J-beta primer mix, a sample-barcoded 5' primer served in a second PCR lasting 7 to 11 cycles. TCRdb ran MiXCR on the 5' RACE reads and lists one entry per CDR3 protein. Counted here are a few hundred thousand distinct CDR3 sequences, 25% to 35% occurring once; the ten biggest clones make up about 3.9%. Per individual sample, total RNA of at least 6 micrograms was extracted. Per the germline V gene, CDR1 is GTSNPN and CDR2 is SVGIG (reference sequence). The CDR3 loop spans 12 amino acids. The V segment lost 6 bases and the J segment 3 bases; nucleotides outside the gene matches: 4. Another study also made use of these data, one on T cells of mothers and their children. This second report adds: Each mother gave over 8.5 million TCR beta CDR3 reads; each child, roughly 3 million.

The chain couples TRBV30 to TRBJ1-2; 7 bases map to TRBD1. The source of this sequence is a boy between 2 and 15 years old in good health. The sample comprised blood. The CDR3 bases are TGTGCCTGTCCGGGACAGCACTATGGCTACACCTTC. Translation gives CACPGQHYGYTF.